The 14 T cell receptor beta chains below come from one sample, sequenced in a study of tumor and adjacent non-tumor tissue in lung cancer. The library came from three nested PCR rounds adapted from ARM-PCR protocols. One entry per CDR3 protein results from TCRdb running MiXCR on the multiplex PCR reads. Of 65,000 to 85,000 distinct CDR3 sequences in the sample, around 82% were seen once. No cell sorting was done before RNA was extracted from the tissue. The normal lung tissue was taken more than 3 cm from the tumor edge. Sequences were obtained from distant non-tumor lung tissue. The source of these receptors is a man aged 55 to 70 with non-small cell lung cancer.

Comment on this clonotype: A junction boundary mismatches the germline segment, possibly from a read error. The genes are TRBV14 and TRBJ2-1; D not resolved. Looked up from germline, CDR1 is SGHDN and CDR2 is FVKESK. The CDR3 has 15 residues. The CDR3 is CARSQFKTSLNVQFF. CDR3 bases: TGTGCCAGAAGCCAGTTCAAAACTTCTCTCAATGTGCAGTTCTTC.

For this clonotype: Its ends do not fully match the called genes, so a read error is possible. The chain is built from TRBV5-5 and TRBJ2-5; TRBD2 might be the D (6 bases). CDR3 length equals 14 residues. The germline CDR1 and CDR2 sequences are SGHKS and YYEKEE (reference sequence). The chain's CDR3 is CASSLVASEEIQYF. CDR3 DNA: TGCGCCAGCAGCTTGGTGGCTAGCGAGGAGATCCAGTACTTC.

As concerns this clonotype: Compared with germline, one end of the junction differs, possibly owing to a read error. The chain employs TRBV10-3 and TRBJ2-3, with TRBD2 as a possible D gene (6 bases). This CDR3 spans 15 amino acids. CDR1 ENHRY and CDR2 SYGVKD come from the germline V gene. This CDR3 is CTISARGDRADTQYF. As DNA, the CDR3 is TGTACCATCAGTGCGCGCGGGGATCGGGCAGATACGCAGTATTTT.

This clonotype was detected a few times. This chain joins TRBV19 and TRBJ2-2; 9 nucleotides match TRBD2. Germline V gives CDR1 LNHDA, CDR2 SQIVND (reference sequence). V trimming: 2 bases; J trimming: 1 base; junction bases outside the gene matches: 2. The CDR3 length is 16 residues. CDR3 sequence reads: CASSISAGGNTGELFF. In DNA form, the CDR3 reads TGTGCCAGTAGTATATCAGCGGGAGGGAACACCGGGGAGCTGTTTTTT.

Turning to this clonotype: This CDR3 fails to terminate in the conserved phenylalanine or tryptophan, so it likely reflects a read error. The chain joins TRBV29-1 to TRBJ2-5; weak D call: TRBD1 (5 bases). Trimming pared 4 bases from V and 1 base from J, leaving 13 bases between. CDR3 length: 14 residues. Germline V CDR1 and CDR2: SQVTM, ANQGSEA. CDR3 bases: TGCAGCGTTGTGTATGCAAGGGGCCAAGAGACCCAGTACCTC. As protein: CSVVYARGQETQYL.

At least ten counts were recorded for this clonotype. The rearrangement joins TRBV6-2 or TRBV6-3 to TRBJ2-1; the D gene could be TRBD1 or TRBD2 (5 bases each). Germline V gene lookup returns CDR1 MNHEY and CDR2 SVGEGT. Trimming shortened V by 5 bases and J by 7 bases, and 18 bases separated the two germline ends. This CDR3 region has 15 residues. CDR3 sequence: CASSQTGLFGNEQFF. Here the CDR3 DNA reads TGTGCCAGCAGTCAAACAGGACTCTTTGGGAATGAGCAGTTCTTC.

This clonotype was recorded once. This sequence may be a read error, since a much larger clone differs from it by one base. The CDR3 end shows no conserved phenylalanine or tryptophan, and so a read error is likely. The rearrangement uses TRBV29-1 and TRBJ2-5, with D perhaps matching TRBD2 (5 bases). In germline, CDR1 is SQVTM, CDR2 ANQGSEA. This CDR3 comprises 14 residues. The V end was cut by 2 bases, the J end by 6 bases, with 16 bases between. The chain's CDR3 is CSVEIVTGRKTQYL. The CDR3 DNA reads TGCAGCGTTGAAATAGTAACTGGGAGAAAGACCCAGTACTTA.

A note on this clonotype: One end of the junction is discordant with germline, which a read error may explain. CDR3 in DNA: TGTGCCGGCAGCCAGGAAGCGGGTGGTGGCTATGAGCAGTTCTTC. This translates into CAGSQEAGGGYEQFF. The V gene is TRBV11-3, the J gene TRBJ2-1; a possible D gene is TRBD2 (6 bases). In germline, CDR1 is SGHNT, CDR2 YENEEA. This CDR3 contains 15 residues.

This chain joins TRBV29-1 and TRBJ2-7; either TRBD1 or TRBD2 may fit D (6 bases each). Germline V CDR1 and CDR2: SQVTM, ANQGSEA. The CDR3 has 14 amino acids. The CDR3 loop is CSTQGGRGGYEQYF. The CDR3 DNA reads as TGCAGTACTCAGGGAGGCAGGGGTGGATACGAGCAGTACTTC.

The table lists this clonotype with a count of one. A junction boundary mismatches the germline segment, possibly from a read error. This chain links TRBV16 with TRBJ1-5; D gene ambiguous. The CDR3 contains 15 residues. The germline gives CDR1 KGHSY, CDR2 FQNENV. CDR3 sequence (DNA): TGTACCAGCGGCCTAATCGACGCCTTAAATCAGCCCCAGCATTTT. Translation: CTSGLIDALNQPQHF.

About this clonotype: At one boundary the junction diverges from the germline segment, which might be a read error. The chain employs TRBV29-1 and TRBJ2-1; 7 bases agree with TRBD2. Germline V gene sequence: CDR1 SQVTM, CDR2 ANQGSEA. The CDR3 is made up of 13 amino acids. CDR3 residues: CSVELAGYNEHFF. As DNA, the CDR3 is TGCAGCGTTGAATTAGCGGGCTATAATGAGCATTTCTTC.

Of note for this clonotype: A read error may produce the germline difference seen at one junction end. CDR3 coding DNA: TGTGCCGGCAGCTTGGAAGACACCGGGGAGCTGTTTTTT. This codes for CAGSLEDTGELFF. The chain carries TRBV5-4 and TRBJ2-2; D is uncertain. CDR1 is SGHNT, CDR2 YYREEE, per germline (reference sequence). The CDR3 covers 13 residues. Full variable domain (outside the CDR3, taken from reference TRBV5-4 and TRBJ2-2): ETGVTQSPTHLIKTRGQQVTLRCSSQSGHNTVSWYQQALGQGPQFIFQYYREEENGRGNFPPRFSGLQFPNYSSELNVNALELDDSALYLCAGSLEDTGELFFGEGSRLTVL.

Comment on this clonotype: Sequence at one end of the junction differs from germline and may be a read error. The rearrangement joins TRBV29-1 to TRBJ2-5, with D tentatively TRBD1 (6 bases). The V gene's germline CDR1 is SQVTM and CDR2 ANQGSEA. This CDR3 comprises 13 residues. The CDR3 DNA is TGCAGCGTTGCCGACAGGTACCAAAAGATCCAGTACTTT. Its translation is CSVADRYQKIQYF.

The table lists this clonotype with a few counts. Possible read error: a much larger clone is one base away. The chain's CDR3 is CASNLGGTGNSPGELFF. CDR3 DNA: TGTGCCAGCAACTTAGGCGGGACAGGGAATTCACCGGGGGAGCTGTTTTTT. This chain connects TRBV7-9 to TRBJ2-2, with 9 bases lining up with TRBD1. In germline, CDR1 is SEHNR, CDR2 FQNEAQ (reference sequence). The CDR3 runs to 17 residues. Full variable domain (missing parts from reference TRBV7-9 and TRBJ2-2): DTGVSQNPRHKITKRGQNVTFRCDPISEHNRLYWYRQTLGQGPEFLTYFQNEAQLEKSRLLSDRFSAERPKGSFSTLEIQRTEQGDSAMYLCASNLGGTGNSPGELFFGEGSRLTVL.